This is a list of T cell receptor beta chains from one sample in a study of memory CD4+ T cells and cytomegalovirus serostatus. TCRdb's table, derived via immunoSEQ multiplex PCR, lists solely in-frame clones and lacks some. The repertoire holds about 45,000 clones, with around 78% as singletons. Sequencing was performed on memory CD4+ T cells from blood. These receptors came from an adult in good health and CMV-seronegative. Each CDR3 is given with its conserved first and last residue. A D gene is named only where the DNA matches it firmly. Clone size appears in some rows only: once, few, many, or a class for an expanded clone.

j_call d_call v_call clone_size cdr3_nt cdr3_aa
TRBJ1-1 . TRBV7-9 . TGTGCCAGCAGCTTAGTGGACATTATAATGGGCACTGAAGCTTTCTTT CASSLVDIIMGTEAFF
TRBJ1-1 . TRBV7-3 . TGTGCCAGCAGCTATGGGCCTAACACTGAAGCTTTCTTT CASSYGPNTEAFF
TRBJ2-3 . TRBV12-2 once TGTGCAAGTCGCTTAGTTTGCGGGGGGAGCACAGATACGCAGTATTTT CASRLVCGGSTDTQYF
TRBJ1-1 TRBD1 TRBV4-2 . TGTGCCAGCACCCGGAGGGGGCAAACTGAAGCTTTCTTT CASTRRGQTEAFF
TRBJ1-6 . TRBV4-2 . TGTGCCAGCAGCCGACAGAGAAACTCCTATAATTCACCCCCCCACTTT CASSRQRNSYNSPPHF
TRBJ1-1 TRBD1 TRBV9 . TGTGCCAGCAGCTGGGACAGTCAAATGAACACTGAAGCTTTCTTT CASSWDSQMNTEAFF
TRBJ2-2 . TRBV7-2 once TGTGCCAGCAGCTTAGGCCTTAACACCGGGGAGCTGTTTTTT CASSLGLNTGELFF
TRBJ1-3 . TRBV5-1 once TGCGCCAGCAGCTTGGGCAGGGAACCAAACTCTGGAAACACCATATATTTT CASSLGREPNSGNTIYF
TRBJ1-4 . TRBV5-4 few TGTGCCAGCAGCTTGGGGGCGGACCTAGGGGAAAAACTGTTTTTT CASSLGADLGEKLFF
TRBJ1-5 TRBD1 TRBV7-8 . TGTGCCAGCAGCCTCGGAGGGACAGGGAATATAGTCAATCAGCCCCAGCATTTT CASSLGGTGNIVNQPQHF
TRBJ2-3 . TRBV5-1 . TGCGCCAGCTCTAGGGAACCAAGCACAGATACGCAGTATTTT CASSREPSTDTQYF
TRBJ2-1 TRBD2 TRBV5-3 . TGTGCCAGAGGCCCGCGGGGGGGCTCCTACAATGAGCAGTTCTTC CARGPRGGSYNEQFF
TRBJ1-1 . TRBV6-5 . TGTGCCAGCAGTTCAGTAAAGAACACTGAAGCTTTCTTT CASSSVKNTEAFF
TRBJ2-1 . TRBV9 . TGTGCCAGCAGCTCACGGGGGGCGTCCTACAATGAGCAGTTCTTC CASSSRGASYNEQFF
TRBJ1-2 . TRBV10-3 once TGTGCCATCAGTGCGGCGGGGGCCCGAATGCGGGGCTACACCTTC CAISAAGARMRGYTF
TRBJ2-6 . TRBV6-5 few TGTGCCAGCACGAGGGGGTCCTCTGGGGCCAACGTCCTGACTTTC CASTRGSSGANVLTF
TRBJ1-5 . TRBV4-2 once TGTGCCAGCAGCCAAGCGGCGGGGACGGGTCAGCCCCAGCATTTT CASSQAAGTGQPQHF
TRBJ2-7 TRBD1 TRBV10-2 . TGCGCCAGCAGTGGGGCGAGAGGTACAGGGGGAGCCTACGAGCAGTACTTC CASSGARGTGGAYEQYF
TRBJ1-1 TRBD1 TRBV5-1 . TGCGCCAGCATGGGCGGACAGGGTGCCCACACTGAAGCTTTCTTT CASMGGQGAHTEAFF
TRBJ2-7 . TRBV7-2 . TGTGCCAGCAGCTTCGGGGGTGGGTCAGCTCGAGAGCAGTACTTC CASSFGGGSAREQYF
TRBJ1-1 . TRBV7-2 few TGTGCCAGCAGCTTAGTATGGCAGAACACTGAAGCTTTCTTT CASSLVWQNTEAFF
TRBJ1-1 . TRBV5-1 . TGCGCCAGCAGGGAAACCGGGACAACCTATGAAGCTTTCTTT CASRETGTTYEAFF
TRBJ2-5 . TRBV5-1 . TGCGCCAGCAGTCTCGGTGGGGTTCGGCAGACCCAGTACTTC CASSLGGVRQTQYF
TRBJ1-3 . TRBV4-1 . TGCGCCAGCAGCCAAGGACTAGACGGTACTGGAAACACCATATATTTT CASSQGLDGTGNTIYF
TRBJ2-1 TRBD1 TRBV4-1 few TGCGCCAGCAGCCAACTGCTCAGGGGGAATGAGCAGTTCTTC CASSQLLRGNEQFF
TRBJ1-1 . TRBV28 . TGTGCCAGCAGTCCCCCATTTGGTCCAAGCGCTGAAGCTTTCTTT CASSPPFGPSAEAFF
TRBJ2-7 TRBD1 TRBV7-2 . TGTGCCAGCAGCTGGGACAGGGTGTACGAGCAGTACTTC CASSWDRVYEQYF
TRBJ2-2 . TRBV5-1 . TGCGCCAGCAGCTTTGGGGATGGGGAGCTGTTTTTT CASSFGDGELFF
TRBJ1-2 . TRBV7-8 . TGTGCCAGCAGCTTAGAGGCAGGCAACTATGGCTACACCTTC CASSLEAGNYGYTF
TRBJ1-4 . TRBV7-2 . TGTGCCAGCAGCTTAGGGACCGCCGGGACTAATGAAAAACTGTTTTTT CASSLGTAGTNEKLFF
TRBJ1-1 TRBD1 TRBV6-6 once TGTGCCAGCAGCCTCCGGGACAGGGACACTGAAGCTTTCTTT CASSLRDRDTEAFF
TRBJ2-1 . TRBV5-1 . TGCGCCAGCAGCTTGGTAGGGGACTCCTACAATGAGCAGTTCTTC CASSLVGDSYNEQFF
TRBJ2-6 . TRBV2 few TGTGCCAGCTTGTTTGACGGACGGCCCTACGGTGGGGCCAACGTCCTGACTTTC CASLFDGRPYGGANVLTF
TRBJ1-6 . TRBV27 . TGTGCCAGCCGGATGGCAGTCGCCTATAATTCACCCCTCCACTTT CASRMAVAYNSPLHF
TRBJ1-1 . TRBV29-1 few TGCAGCGTTGGGTTGGATGTCACTGAAGCTTTCTTT CSVGLDVTEAFF
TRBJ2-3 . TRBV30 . TGTGCCTGGAGTGCCCCCAGGGGGGTTGGAGATACGCAGTATTTT CAWSAPRGVGDTQYF
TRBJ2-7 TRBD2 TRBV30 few TGTGCCTGGATGGGGGGGAGCTCCTACGAGCAGTACTTC CAWMGGSSYEQYF
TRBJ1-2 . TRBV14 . TGTGCCAGCAGCCAAGAGGTGTGGGGATATGGCTACACCTTC CASSQEVWGYGYTF